Listed here are 26 T cell receptor beta chains from one sample, sequenced in a study of Ad26.COV2.S vaccination and SARS-CoV-2 variants. Sequenced by immunoSEQ multiplex PCR; TCRdb stores in-frame clones only, minus some. The sample has around 350,000 clones, about 91% seen once. This specimen was peripheral blood, taken after recovery from COVID-19. The source of these receptors is a human donor who had recovered from COVID-19.

The V and J genes are TRBV25-1 and TRBJ1-2; maybe TRBD1 (5 bases). The CDR3 contains 15 residues. The germline CDR1 and CDR2 sequences are MGHDK and SYGVNS. Trimming removed 4 bases at V and 4 bases at J, with 16 bases between. CDR3 in DNA: TGTGCCAGCAGTGGGGACCCGGCTCCTCTCTATGGCTACACCTTC. It yields the protein CASSGDPAPLYGYTF.

J is TRBJ1-2 and V is TRBV6-5; 11 bases agree with TRBD1. Germline V CDR1 and CDR2: MNHEY, SVGAGI. The length of the CDR3 is 16 residues. V lost 0 bases and J lost 9; bases outside the gene matches: 9. CDR3 sequence (DNA): TGTGCCAGCAGTTACTCTGCAGGACAGGGGGCGGTGAGCTACACCTTC. Its protein product is CASSYSAGQGAVSYTF.

The gene calls are TRBV5-1 and TRBJ1-2, with TRBD1 as a possible D gene (5 bases). The CDR3 has 14 amino acids. With 4 bases removed from V and 3 bases from J, the gap between germline ends came to 13 bases. Germline V lookup: CDR1 SGHRS, CDR2 YFSETQ. For the CDR3, the DNA is TGCGCCAGCAGCGCGGGGGACGAGCACTATGGCTACACCTTC. Amino acid sequence: CASSAGDEHYGYTF.

The V gene is TRBV6-6, the J gene TRBJ1-4; TRBD1 is a possible D gene (5 bases). Germline values: CDR1 MNHNY, CDR2 SVGAGI (reference sequence). Trimming stripped 0 bases from V and 4 bases from J, with 12 bases between. The CDR3 is 16 residues long. CDR3 amino acids: CASSYSEQEYNEKLFF. The CDR3 DNA sequence: TGTGCCAGCAGTTACTCGGAACAGGAGTATAATGAAAAACTGTTTTTT.

The rearrangement uses TRBV13 and TRBJ2-3; TRBD1 is a possible D gene (8 bases). V was cut by 4 bases and J by 2 bases, with 19 bases left in between. CDR3 length: 17 residues. Germline CDR1 reads PRHDT; CDR2 reads FYEKMQ (reference sequence). The CDR3 spells CASSSQGGTGLTDTQYF. CDR3 coding DNA: TGTGCCAGCAGCTCACAGGGGGGGACAGGACTCACAGATACGCAGTATTTT.

This chain links TRBV5-4 with TRBJ1-4; tentative D call: TRBD1 (5 bases). CDR3 length: 14 amino acids. Between the trimmed V and J ends, which lost 0 bases and 6 bases, there was a span of 9 bases. CDR1 and CDR2 from the germline V gene are SGHNT and YYREEE (reference sequence). In DNA, the CDR3 is TGTGCCAGCAGCTTGGGACAGCCTGATGAAAAACTGTTTTTT. It is translated as CASSLGQPDEKLFF.

The rearrangement uses TRBV7-2 and TRBJ1-2; possible D gene TRBD1, 5 bases. V lost 5 bases to trimming and J lost 9 bases, with 22 bases between them. The CDR3 is made up of 15 amino acids. Germline V CDR1 and CDR2: SGHTA, FQGNSA. DNA of the CDR3: TGTGCCAGCAGCCCTAGCTCCACAGGCGCTCGTAGCTACACCTTC. Protein: CASSPSSTGARSYTF.

The chain joins TRBV3-1 (or the pseudogene TRBV3-2) to TRBJ1-4; 12 bases agree with TRBD1. This CDR3 contains 19 residues. J was trimmed by 7 bases and V by 4 bases; bases with no gene match: 16. Per germline, CDR1 LGHDT and CDR2 YNNKEL (reference sequence). In DNA, the CDR3 is TGTGCCAGCAGCCCAGGTCCGGGACAGGGGGCTGGCGTGGGTGAAAAACTGTTTTTT. Translated: CASSPGPGQGAGVGEKLFF.

The chain uses TRBV7-8 and TRBJ2-7, with 8 bases matching TRBD2. The CDR3 extends over 16 amino acids. After removal of 3 bases from V and 0 bases from J, the junction contained 7 bases not matched to a gene. Germline loops: CDR1 SGHVS, CDR2 FQNEAQ. CDR3 amino acids: CASSFRAGASSYEQYF. CDR3 bases: TGTGCCAGCAGCTTCAGAGCGGGGGCTAGCTCCTACGAGCAGTACTTC.

The chain links TRBV6-6 to TRBJ1-1; the D is unclear. The germline CDR1 and CDR2 sequences are MNHNY and SVGAGI (reference sequence). Trimming left V 5 bases short and J 6 bases short, with 16 bases between. The CDR3 spans 14 residues. As DNA, the CDR3 is TGTGCCAGCAGTGCCCGAACGGGCCACGCTGAAGCTTTCTTT. This codes for CASSARTGHAEAFF.

V and J are TRBV7-3 and TRBJ1-4, with 9 positions matching TRBD1. Unmatched junction bases numbered 3, after V lost 4 bases and J lost 3 bases. CDR3 length equals 15 residues. The germline gives CDR1 SGHTA, CDR2 FQGTGA. Here the CDR3 DNA reads TGTGCCAGCAGCTCCACAGGGGGCTCTAATGAAAAACTGTTTTTT. Translation: CASSSTGGSNEKLFF.

This chain uses TRBV6-5 with TRBJ1-2; D is uncertain. CDR3 length: 11 amino acids. The V gene's germline CDR1 is MNHEY and CDR2 SVGAGI. With 6 bases removed from V and 6 bases from J, the gap between germline ends came to 8 bases. CDR3 residues: CASSQNNGYTF. The CDR3 region has the DNA TGTGCCAGCAGCCAAAATAATGGCTACACCTTC.

The V call is TRBV7-6, the J call TRBJ1-3, with D perhaps TRBD1 (5 bases). Germline CDR1 is SGHVS and CDR2 is FNYEAQ. The CDR3 extends over 17 amino acids. V was clipped by 0 bases and J by 3 bases, with 15 bases between them. The CDR3 here is CASSLARIGTFGNTIYF. The CDR3 nucleotides are TGTGCCAGCAGCTTAGCGCGGATAGGGACCTTTGGAAACACCATATATTTT.

V gene TRBV7-2 combines with J gene TRBJ1-4, with TRBD1 identical over 8 bases. Unmatched junction bases numbered 4, after V lost 1 base and J lost 6 bases. CDR1 is SGHTA, CDR2 FQGNSA, per germline. This CDR3 spans 15 amino acids. The CDR3: CASSLGTGRYEKLFF. The CDR3 nucleotides are TGTGCCAGCAGCTTAGGGACAGGGAGATATGAAAAACTGTTTTTT.

The chain joins TRBV7-9 to TRBJ2-7; D may be TRBD1 (5 bases). The V end lost 7 bases, the J end lost 5 bases, and 9 bases lay between the germline ends. Germline V gives CDR1 SEHNR, CDR2 FQNEAQ (reference sequence). The CDR3 totals 11 residues. CDR3 residues: CASILGDEQYF. The CDR3 coding sequence is TGTGCCAGCATTCTAGGGGACGAGCAGTACTTC.

The chain joins TRBV7-3 to TRBJ2-7, with a tentative D call TRBD2 (5 bases). This CDR3 region has 15 residues. Deletions cut 3 bases from V and 0 bases from J, with 12 bases between. Germline CDR1 and CDR2: SGHTA and FQGTGA. CDR3 DNA sequence: TGTGCCAGCAGCTTGATGGGAGCCAGCTCCTACGAGCAGTACTTC. Encoded protein: CASSLMGASSYEQYF.

V usage is TRBV7-2 and J usage is TRBJ2-1; 7 bases fit TRBD2. Germline V gene data show CDR1 as SGHTA and CDR2 as FQGNSA. The CDR3 covers 16 residues. V lost 0 bases, J lost 0 bases, and 2 bases stayed unmatched. The CDR3 region is CASSLARGGSYNEQFF. The CDR3 DNA follows: TGTGCCAGCAGCTTAGCCCGCGGGGGCTCCTACAATGAGCAGTTCTTC.

About this clone: Other nucleotide sequences in the sample specify the same CDR3. The J gene is TRBJ1-5, the V gene TRBV29-1, with D uncertain. This CDR3 region has 13 residues. V shed 4 bases and J shed 0 bases, with 7 bases lying between them. The germline V gene encodes CDR1 SQVTM and CDR2 ANQGSEA. The CDR3 DNA is TGCAGCGTTGCCGAGAATAGCAATCAGCCCCAGCATTTT. It translates to CSVAENSNQPQHF.

The CDR3 region has the DNA TGTGCCAGCAGCGGTCGGACAGGGGGCGCCTACAATGAGCAGTTCTTC. It specifies CASSGRTGGAYNEQFF. This rearrangement joins TRBV7-9 to TRBJ2-1; 11 nucleotides line up with TRBD1. V shed 5 bases and J 2 bases; nucleotides not matched to a gene: 5. The CDR3 sequence is 16 residues long. Germline values: CDR1 SEHNR, CDR2 FQNEAQ (reference sequence).

The chain has TRBV4-1 and TRBJ2-7, with D maybe TRBD2 (5 bases). Germline CDR1 MGHRA, CDR2 YSYEKL. The CDR3 is 16 amino acids. Trimming pared 0 bases from V and 3 bases from J, leaving 15 bases between. The CDR3 loop is CASSQDLSSSDYEQYF. DNA for the CDR3: TGCGCCAGCAGCCAAGACCTATCTAGCAGCGACTACGAGCAGTACTTC.

The rearrangement uses TRBV5-1 and TRBJ2-3; 7 bases line up with TRBD2. There are 18 residues in the CDR3. Per the germline V gene, CDR1 is SGHRS and CDR2 is YFSETQ. V dropped 0 bases and J dropped 3; count of bases not matched to a gene: 13. CDR3: CASSLEGGGSRGTDTQYF. CDR3 in DNA: TGCGCCAGCAGCTTGGAGGGCGGGGGTAGTCGTGGAACAGATACGCAGTATTTT.

The chain has TRBV18 and TRBJ2-3; D remains unclear. The CDR3 loop spans 15 amino acids. The V and J ends lost 3 bases and 2 bases respectively, with 12 bases between them. Germline CDR1 is KGHSH and CDR2 is LQKENI. CDR3 bases: TGTGCCAGCTCACCCTACCGGGTTCCCACAGATACGCAGTATTTT. It is translated as CASSPYRVPTDTQYF.

The rearrangement links TRBV5-3 to TRBJ2-2, with D maybe TRBD1 (5 bases). TRBV5-3 is identified as an open reading frame with a role that is uncertain. The CDR3 is 13 residues long. The V gene lost 3 bases and the J gene lost 9 bases, with 12 bases spanning the gap. CDR3 loop: CARSCTQGRELFF. DNA for the CDR3: TGTGCCAGAAGCTGTACCCAGGGTCGGGAGCTGTTTTTT.

This clone was observed at least ten times. The chain carries TRBV19 and TRBJ2-1, with unresolved D. Germline lookup yields CDR1 LNHDA and CDR2 SQIVND (reference sequence). V lost 11 bases and J lost 6, with 17 bases in between. This CDR3 has 13 amino acids. CDR3 region: CASHGGSGNEQFF. In nucleotides, the CDR3 is TGTGCCTCCCACGGCGGCTCAGGCAATGAGCAGTTCTTC. The full variable domain, with the rest looked up from reference TRBV19 and TRBJ2-1, is DGGITQSPKYLFRKEGQNVTLSCEQNLNHDAMYWYRQDPGQGLRLIYYSQIVNDFQKGDIAEGYSVSREKKESFPLTVTSAQKNPTAFYLCASHGGSGNEQFFGPGTRLTVL.

This clone showed up just a few times. The rearrangement uses TRBV2 and TRBJ1-1, with D possibly matching TRBD1 (5 bases). V lost 1 base and J 1 base, leaving 10 bases between the germline ends. There are 15 residues in the CDR3. Germline V CDR1 and CDR2: SNHLY, FYNNEI. The CDR3 spells CASSEEGSGNTEAFF. CDR3 coding DNA: TGTGCCAGCAGTGAAGAGGGGTCGGGGAACACTGAAGCTTTCTTT.

The chain employs TRBV5-1 and TRBJ1-6, with D hard to call. The germline CDR1 and CDR2 sequences are SGHRS and YFSETQ. Trimming stripped 1 base from V and 0 bases from J, with 11 bases between. This CDR3 is 17 amino acids long. The CDR3 is CASSLFTESSYNSPLHF. CDR3 nucleotide sequence: TGCGCCAGCAGCTTGTTTACAGAGAGCTCCTATAATTCACCCCTCCACTTT. The whole variable domain, filled in from reference TRBV5-1 and TRBJ1-6, reads KAGVTQTPRYLIKTRGQQVTLSCSPISGHRSVSWYQQTPGQGLQFLFEYFSETQRNKGNFPGRFSGRQFSNSRSEMNVSTLELGDSALYLCASSLFTESSYNSPLHFGNGTRLTVT.